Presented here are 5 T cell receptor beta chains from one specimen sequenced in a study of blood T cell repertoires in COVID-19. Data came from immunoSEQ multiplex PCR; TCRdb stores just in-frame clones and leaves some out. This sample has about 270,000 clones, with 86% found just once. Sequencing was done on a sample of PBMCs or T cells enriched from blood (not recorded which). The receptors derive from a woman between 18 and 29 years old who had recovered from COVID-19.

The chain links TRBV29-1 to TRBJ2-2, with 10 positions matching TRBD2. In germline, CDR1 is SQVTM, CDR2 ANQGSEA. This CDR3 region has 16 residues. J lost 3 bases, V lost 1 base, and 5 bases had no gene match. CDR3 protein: CSVEASGSSDTGELFF. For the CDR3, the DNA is TGCAGCGTTGAAGCTAGCGGGAGCTCGGACACCGGGGAGCTGTTTTTT.

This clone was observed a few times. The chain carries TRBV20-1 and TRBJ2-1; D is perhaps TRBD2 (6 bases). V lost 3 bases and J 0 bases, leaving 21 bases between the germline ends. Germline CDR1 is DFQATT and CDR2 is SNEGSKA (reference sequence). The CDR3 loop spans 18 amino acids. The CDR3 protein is CSASKGPHGGGSYNEQFF. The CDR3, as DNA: TGCAGTGCTAGTAAAGGGCCCCATGGGGGAGGCTCCTACAATGAGCAGTTCTTC.

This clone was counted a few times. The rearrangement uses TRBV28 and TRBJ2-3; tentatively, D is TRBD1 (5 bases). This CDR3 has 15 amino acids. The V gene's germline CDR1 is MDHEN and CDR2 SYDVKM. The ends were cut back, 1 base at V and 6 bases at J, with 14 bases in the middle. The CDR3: CASSLSQVMKDTQYF. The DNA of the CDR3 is TGTGCCAGCAGTTTATCACAGGTCATGAAGGATACGCAGTATTTT.

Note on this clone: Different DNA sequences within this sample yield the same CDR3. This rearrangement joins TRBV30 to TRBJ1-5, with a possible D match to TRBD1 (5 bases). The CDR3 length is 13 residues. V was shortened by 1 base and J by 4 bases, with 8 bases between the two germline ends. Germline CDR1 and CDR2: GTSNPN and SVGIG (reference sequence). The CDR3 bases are TGTGCCTGGAGTGGACAGCTAAATCAGCCCCAGCATTTT. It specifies CAWSGQLNQPQHF.

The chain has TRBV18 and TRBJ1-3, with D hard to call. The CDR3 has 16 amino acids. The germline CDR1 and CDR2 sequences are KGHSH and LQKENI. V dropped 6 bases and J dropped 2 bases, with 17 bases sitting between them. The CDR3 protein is CASSTTSTETGNTIYF. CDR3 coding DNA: TGTGCCAGCTCCACCACCTCCACAGAGACTGGAAACACCATATATTTT.